The clone carrying this TCR beta chain has a single count. This CDR3 spans 19 amino acids. The record originates from a study of T cell responses to AZD1222 COVID-19 vaccine. TCRdb's copy holds only in-frame clones and misses some; the assay was immunoSEQ multiplex PCR. The sample includes 100,000 to 150,000 clones, more than 80% of them seen just once. This rearrangement joins TRBV21-1 to TRBJ2-7; TRBD1, the table's D call, lacks a check against the DNA. TRBV21-1 is listed as a pseudogene. The material sequenced was peripheral blood, taken on day 0 of AZD1222 vaccination. This receptor was obtained from an adult in good health. The CDR3 DNA is TGTGCCAGCAGCCCACAGCTTGACAGGGACCCGCCACTCATCTACGAGCAGTACTTC. It is translated as CASSPQLDRDPPLIYEQYF.